This T cell receptor beta chain was profiled in a study of T-cell reconstitution after alpha-beta-depleted transplantation in children. V was trimmed by 0 bases and J by 10 bases, leaving 4 bases between them. This CDR3 region has 12 residues. Germline CDR1 LGHNA, CDR2 YNFKEQ. A library of TCRbeta sequences, prepared with unique molecular identifiers, was generated. TCRdb reprocessed the PCR reads with MiXCR, giving one entry per CDR3 protein. The table records about 460,000 distinct CDR3 sequences, around 12% of them present only once. About this clonotype: Since a much larger clone is just one base distant, this may be a read error.

The source of this sequence is a human donor who donated a stem cell graft to a child with combined immunodeficiency. The chain uses TRBV4-2 and TRBJ1-6; D not resolved. The sequencing here drew on PBMCs from the stem cell graft donor, taken from the stem cell graft. Here the CDR3 reads CASSQDLSPLHF. DNA for the CDR3: TGTGCCAGCAGCCAAGATCTCTCACCCCTCCACTTT.